This note documents a single T cell receptor (beta chain) sequence. The antigen is undetermined. The survey-level immunoSEQ assay was used. Produced via immunoSEQ multiplex PCR; TCRdb's table is partial and in-frame only. This table holds about 25,000 clones, 80% to 95% found once. Time point here: approximately 12 months of natalizumab therapy. Samples T1 and T2 were drawn at 6 and 12 months of therapy, respectively. This sample was included in a study of multiple sclerosis patients with progressive multifocal leukoencephalopathy. General study points: The findings' link to JC virus versus immunocompromise remained uncertain. Preferential TRBV-TRBJ pairings or common gene usage were not detected at PML.

CDR3 length: 14 amino acids. V lost 3 bases, J lost 7 bases, and 8 bases stayed unmatched. The germline gives CDR1 SGHDT, CDR2 YYEEEE. The material was PBMCs, obtained from a patient treated with natalizumab. The clonotype comes from a man aged 25 to 45 with multiple sclerosis. This chain uses TRBV5-6 with TRBJ1-1; TRBD1 agrees at 8 bases. This CDR3 is CASSWAGGAVEAFF. The CDR3 DNA reads TGTGCCAGCAGCTGGGCAGGGGGCGCGGTTGAAGCTTTCTTT.